Each of the 24 T cell receptor beta chains below was sequenced from the same sample in a study of immune heterogeneity within non-small cell lung tumors. Template input, which was bulk tumor genomic DNA, totaled approximately 630 ng per sample. Surgical sampling yielded several biopsies per primary tumor (spaced far apart). It was patients with untreated, newly diagnosed non-small cell lung cancer who underwent curative surgery. Amplification of the TCR beta CDR3 was achieved through multiplex PCR with 32 V and 13 J primers. TCRdb recomputed calls from the multiplex PCR reads with MiXCR, one row per CDR3 protein. This sample yields 4,500 or so distinct CDR3 sequences, of which 30% to 35% are seen a single time; roughly 19% belongs to the top ten. The sample consisted of lung tumor tissue. The receptors shown here come from a woman aged 45-60 years with non-small cell lung cancer.

The table lists this clonotype with a few counts. The gene calls are TRBV10-3 and TRBJ2-1; 7 bases agree with TRBD1. CDR3 length: 13 amino acids. Per germline, CDR1 ENHRY and CDR2 SYGVKD. Trimming took 9 bases from V and 7 from J; bases not matched to a gene: 9. The CDR3 DNA sequence: TGTGCCATTCAGCCAGGGGGTCGGAATGAGCAGTTCTTC. Its protein is CAIQPGGRNEQFF.

This clonotype is medium-sized within its sample. V and J are TRBV5-1 and TRBJ2-3; unclear D gene. The CDR3 runs to 11 residues. Trimming removed 9 bases at V and 3 bases at J, with 8 bases between. From germline, CDR1 is SGHRS and CDR2 YFSETQ. This chain's CDR3 is CATPQTDTQYF. The CDR3 DNA follows: TGCGCCACACCTCAAACAGATACGCAGTATTTT.

J is TRBJ1-2 and V is TRBV7-6; 8 nucleotides line up with TRBD1. The CDR3 is made up of 14 amino acids. Unmatched junction bases numbered 7, after V lost 5 bases and J lost 5 bases. CDR1 and CDR2 from the germline V gene are SGHVS and FNYEAQ. CDR3 DNA: TGTGCCAGCAGCCGCCAGACAGGGGATTATGGCTACACCTTC. This codes for CASSRQTGDYGYTF. Variable domain in full (rest from reference TRBV7-6 and TRBJ1-2): GAGVSQSPRYKVTKRGQDVALRCDPISGHVSLYWYRQALGQGPEFLTYFNYEAQQDKSGLPNDRFSAERPEGSISTLTIQRTEQRDSAMYRCASSRQTGDYGYTFGSGTRLTVV.

By frequency in the sample, this clonotype is medium-sized (0.01 to 0.1%). V gene TRBV19 combines with J gene TRBJ1-3; a possible D gene is TRBD1 (5 bases). CDR1 and CDR2 (germline): LNHDA, SQIVND (reference sequence). CDR3 size: 15 residues. The V gene lost 6 bases and the J gene lost 0 bases, with 12 bases spanning the gap. CDR3 loop: CASRPTGFSGNTIYF. The CDR3 DNA reads as TGTGCCAGTAGGCCTACAGGCTTCTCTGGAAACACCATATATTTT.

J is TRBJ2-1 and V is TRBV3-1; 10 bases align to TRBD2. Per germline, CDR1 LGHDT and CDR2 YNNKEL (reference sequence). The ends lost 4 bases at V and 3 bases at J; junction bases unmatched: 6. This CDR3 has 16 residues. CDR3 nucleotide sequence: TGTGCCAGCAGCCGGCTCCTAGCGGGAGTCTACAATGAGCAGTTCTTC. Translation gives CASSRLLAGVYNEQFF.

The table lists this clonotype with a few counts. A read error may explain this, as a much larger clone is one base away. V usage is TRBV5-1 and J usage is TRBJ2-7; D ambiguous. The ends were cut back, 6 bases at V and 0 bases at J, with 10 bases in the middle. Germline V gene sequence: CDR1 SGHRS, CDR2 YFSETQ. This CDR3 contains 13 residues. CDR3 protein: CASNHAPSYEQYF. The CDR3 DNA reads as TGCGCCAGCAATCATGCTCCCTCCTACGAGCAGTACTTC.

Relative to its sample, this clonotype is medium-sized. The chain recombines TRBV29-1 with TRBJ2-3, with D perhaps TRBD1 or TRBD2 (5 bases each). Germline loops: CDR1 SQVTM, CDR2 ANQGSEA. V lost 4 bases and J lost 0, with 14 bases in between. This CDR3 is built from 15 residues. The CDR3 DNA is TGCAGCGTTGGGTTGGCAGGGACCAGCACAGATACGCAGTATTTT. Its translation is CSVGLAGTSTDTQYF.

The chain combines TRBV19 with TRBJ2-1, with unresolved D. This CDR3 has 14 residues. V gave up 5 bases and J gave up 6 bases, with 14 bases separating them. The V gene's germline CDR1 is LNHDA and CDR2 SQIVND (reference sequence). CDR3 region: CASSSVPWSNEQFF. The CDR3 DNA sequence: TGTGCCAGTAGTTCAGTCCCCTGGAGCAATGAGCAGTTCTTC.

By sample share, this clonotype is medium-sized. The chain is built from TRBV6-1 and TRBJ2-1; D gene ambiguous. Germline CDR1 MNHNS, CDR2 SASEGT. The CDR3 is made up of 15 amino acids. Deletions cut 6 bases from V and 0 bases from J, with 12 bases between. In DNA, the CDR3 is TGTGCCAGCAGGCTCACTATAAGCTCCTACAATGAGCAGTTCTTC. Protein sequence: CASRLTISSYNEQFF.

This clonotype counts as medium-sized. This chain connects TRBV20-1 to TRBJ2-2; D is possibly TRBD1 (5 bases). The CDR3 has 13 residues. Germline V gene data show CDR1 as DFQATT and CDR2 as SNEGSKA (reference sequence). Deletions cut 2 bases from V and 1 base from J, with 5 bases between. The CDR3 is CSARQGNTGELFF. The CDR3 coding sequence is TGCAGTGCTAGACAGGGGAACACCGGGGAGCTGTTTTTT.

This clonotype rates as medium-sized. The chain recombines TRBV5-1 with TRBJ2-5; TRBD2 aligns across 12 bases. With 0 bases clipped from V and 4 bases from J, the junction kept 7 bases outside the gene matches. This CDR3 has 17 amino acids. Germline assignment: CDR1 SGHRS and CDR2 YFSETQ. CDR3 sequence reads: CASSLGTSGMTVETQYF. CDR3 DNA sequence: TGCGCCAGCAGCTTGGGGACTAGCGGGATGACGGTAGAGACCCAGTACTTC.

This clonotype was found a few times. The V and J genes are TRBV7-8 and TRBJ1-1; maybe TRBD1 (5 bases). The germline V gene has CDR1 SGHVS and CDR2 FQNEAQ. The CDR3 sequence is 14 residues long. V lost 2 bases and J lost 2, with 9 bases in between. The DNA of the CDR3 is TGTGCCAGCAGCTTAAGCGGGGGAAACACTGAAGCTTTCTTT. Amino acid sequence: CASSLSGGNTEAFF.

This clonotype is medium-sized within its sample. This chain uses TRBV10-2 with TRBJ1-6; no reliable D call. V lost 0 bases, J lost 7 bases, and 10 bases lay in between. Per germline, CDR1 WSHSY and CDR2 SAAADI. This CDR3 contains 15 residues. The chain's CDR3 is CASSESGQLNSPLHF. DNA of the CDR3: TGCGCCAGCAGTGAGTCAGGGCAGTTAAATTCACCCCTCCACTTT.

Relative to its sample, this clonotype is medium-sized. The J gene is TRBJ2-7, the V gene TRBV12-3 or TRBV12-4; D remains ambiguous. This CDR3 comprises 13 residues. Trimming stripped 7 bases from V and 1 base from J, with 11 bases between. This CDR3 reads CASTTDGSYEQYF. CDR3 DNA sequence: TGTGCCAGCACCACGGACGGTTCCTACGAGCAGTACTTC.

In the case of this clonotype: A much larger clone is a single base away; this may be a read error. The V gene is TRBV13, the J gene TRBJ2-7; 12 bases line up with TRBD2. This CDR3 spans 13 amino acids. The germline V gene has CDR1 PRHDT and CDR2 FYEKMQ (reference sequence). CDR3: CDSSRGTSGEQYF. The CDR3 DNA follows: TGTGACAGCAGCCGTGGGACTAGCGGGGAGCAGTACTTC.

This clonotype showed up just a few times. The gene calls are TRBV19 and TRBJ2-1; 12 positions agree with TRBD2. Germline V gives CDR1 LNHDA, CDR2 SQIVND (reference sequence). V shed 5 bases, J shed 0 bases, and the junction held 5 bases outside the gene matches. The CDR3 is 17 amino acids. The CDR3 DNA is TGTGCCAGTAGTGTTCTAGCGGGAGGGCGCTCCTACAATGAGCAGTTCTTC. It is translated as CASSVLAGGRSYNEQFF.

This clonotype is large. The genes are TRBV19 and TRBJ1-5, with a possible D match to TRBD1 (6 bases). Germline V CDR1 and CDR2: LNHDA, SQIVND (reference sequence). CDR3 size: 13 residues. V dropped 6 bases and J dropped 5 bases, with 11 bases sitting between them. The CDR3: CASRAGQHQPQHF. The CDR3 DNA sequence: TGTGCCAGTAGAGCGGGACAACATCAGCCCCAGCATTTT. Full variable domain (outside the CDR3, taken from reference TRBV19 and TRBJ1-5): DGGITQSPKYLFRKEGQNVTLSCEQNLNHDAMYWYRQDPGQGLRLIYYSQIVNDFQKGDIAEGYSVSREKKESFPLTVTSAQKNPTAFYLCASRAGQHQPQHFGDGTRLSIL.

This clonotype is labeled as medium-sized. V is TRBV2 and J is TRBJ1-4; weak D call: TRBD1 (6 bases). The CDR3 totals 14 residues. The germline V gene has CDR1 SNHLY and CDR2 FYNNEI. Trimming left V 2 bases short and J 8 bases short, with 12 bases between. DNA for the CDR3: TGTGCCAGCAGTGAACTCGAGGGGGGAGAAAAACTGTTTTTT. Translated: CASSELEGGEKLFF. The whole variable domain, filled in from reference TRBV2 and TRBJ1-4, reads EPEVTQTPSHQVTQMGQEVILRCVPISNHLYFYWYRQILGQKVEFLVSFYNNEISEKSEIFDDQFSVERPDGSNFTLKIRSTKLEDSAMYFCASSELEGGEKLFFGSGTQLSVL.

Comments on this clonotype: The CDR3 end shows no conserved phenylalanine or tryptophan, and so a read error is likely. As DNA, the CDR3 is TGTGCCAGCAGATGGACGGGGTCGGATGAAAAACTGTTTCTT. Translating gives CASRWTGSDEKLFL. The chain joins TRBV12-3 or TRBV12-4 to TRBJ1-4; D is uncertain. V was pared by 6 bases and J by 6 bases, with 14 bases between. The CDR3 totals 14 residues.

On this clonotype itself: Since a much larger clone is just one base distant, this may be a read error. The chain couples TRBV20-1 to TRBJ2-7; D might be TRBD2 (6 bases). The CDR3 is 11 amino acids. Germline CDR1 and CDR2: DFQATT and SNEGSKA (reference sequence). The CDR3 DNA sequence: TGCAGTGCTAGAGTCGGGGACTCCTCTCCCGTC. This codes for CSARVGDSSPV.

In its sample, this clonotype was seen a few times. The rearrangement joins TRBV18 to TRBJ2-3; no definite D call. The germline CDR1 and CDR2 sequences are KGHSH and LQKENI. Trimming pared 5 bases from V and 2 bases from J, leaving 2 bases between. The CDR3 has 11 amino acids. CDR3 bases: TGTGCCAGCTCAATCACAGATACGCAGTATTTT. It translates to CASSITDTQYF.

Relative to its sample, this clonotype is medium-sized. The V gene is TRBV30, the J gene TRBJ1-2, with a tentative D call TRBD1 (5 bases). The CDR3 covers 16 residues. CDR1 and CDR2 from the germline V gene are GTSNPN and SVGIG (reference sequence). Trimming cost V 6 bases and J 5 bases, with 25 bases left between them. The CDR3 loop is CACLKGDSPLSYGYTF. In DNA, the CDR3 is TGTGCCTGCCTTAAAGGGGACTCTCCTTTGTCTTATGGCTACACCTTC.

This clonotype has a handful of counts. With a much larger clone just one base away, this may be a read error. The chain employs TRBV5-1 and TRBJ1-2, with D possibly matching TRBD1 (6 bases). The CDR3 consists of 14 residues. The V gene's germline CDR1 is SGHRS and CDR2 YFSETQ. The V end lost 9 bases, the J end lost 5 bases, and 20 bases lay between the germline ends. CDR3 sequence (DNA): TGCGCCATCACGAGGGGGATAGGGGAATATGGCTACACCTTC. Amino acid sequence: CAITRGIGEYGYTF.

This chain links TRBV7-2 with TRBJ1-2, with 8 positions matching TRBD1. The V gene end was trimmed by 5 bases and the J gene end by 2 bases; junction bases not matched to a gene: 4. Germline loops: CDR1 SGHTA, CDR2 FQGNSA. This CDR3 is 14 amino acids long. CDR3 in amino acids: CASSTRTGNYGYTF. The CDR3, as DNA: TGTGCCAGCAGCACCCGGACAGGGAACTATGGCTACACCTTC.